The TCR beta chain under discussion was sequenced for a study of T cell repertoires in cytomegalovirus infection. The length of the CDR3 is 17 residues. V lost 4 bases, J lost 6 bases, and 17 bases stayed unmatched. Germline assignment: CDR1 SGHTA and CDR2 FQGTGA. MiXCR, applied by TCRdb to the reads, yields one record per CDR3 protein. The sample has 500,000 to 600,000 distinct CDR3 sequences; about 15% are singletons. The sequencing sample was made of CD8+ T cells from PBMCs. This chain joins TRBV7-3 and TRBJ1-2; TRBD1 aligns across 7 bases. The clonotype originates from a human donor in good health (CMV status not recorded). Some clones in this sample may be carry-over from other donors' samples. The CDR3 region is CASSSMGQLEWADGYTF. The CDR3 DNA sequence: TGTGCCAGCAGCTCCATGGGACAGTTAGAATGGGCGGATGGCTACACCTTC.